The 27 T cell receptor beta chains presented below share a single source sample, sequenced in a study of shared clonotypes between healthy human individuals. Assay used: immunoSEQ multiplex PCR; TCRdb lists only in-frame clones, some missing. The table shows over a million clones, with 70% to 80% occurring only once. Sequencing was done on a sample of memory CD4+ T cells sorted from blood. The subset is: CD45RA-negative fraction. All receptors derive from a man younger than 35 in good health.

The chain combines TRBV6-5 with TRBJ2-7; TRBD1 matches at 7 bases. Per germline, CDR1 MNHEY and CDR2 SVGAGI. Unmatched junction bases numbered 9, after V lost 7 bases and J lost 9 bases. This CDR3 is built from 12 residues. CDR3 amino acids: CASTNPPGGQYF. CDR3 nucleotide sequence: TGTGCCAGCACGAACCCTCCAGGGGGGCAGTACTTC.

This clone was detected a few times. V is TRBV10-2 and J is TRBJ1-1; 9 bases match TRBD1. The CDR3 totals 14 residues. Looked up from germline, CDR1 is WSHSY and CDR2 is SAAADI. Trimming removed 6 bases from V and 4 bases from J; junction bases left unmatched: 6. CDR3 DNA sequence: TGCGCCAGCAGCCGGGACAGGGCGGGCACTGAAGCTTTCTTT. Translation gives CASSRDRAGTEAFF.

This clone was detected many times. The chain is built from TRBV10-2 and TRBJ2-2; tentative D call: TRBD1 (6 bases). Germline-derived CDR1 and CDR2 are WSHSY and SAAADI. The CDR3 loop spans 13 amino acids. Trimming cost V 11 bases and J 3 bases, with 13 bases left between them. The CDR3 nucleotides are TGCGCCTTTCGGACAGCCGACACCGGGGAGCTGTTTTTT. Amino acid sequence: CAFRTADTGELFF.

As concerns this clone: It may be a read error: a sequence one base away is much more abundant. Within the sample, other DNA sequences also encode this same CDR3. J is TRBJ2-7 and V is TRBV6-6; D call uncertain. Trimming shortened V by 2 bases and J by 0 bases, and 2 bases separated the two germline ends. The CDR3 contains 12 residues. Germline CDR1 is MNHNY and CDR2 is SVGAGI (reference sequence). The CDR3 sequence is CASSYPSYEQYF. Here the CDR3 DNA reads TGTGCCAGCAGTTACCCCTCCTACGAGCAGTACTTC.

This chain joins TRBV6-6 and TRBJ1-2; 7 nucleotides align to TRBD1. This CDR3 contains 14 residues. From germline, CDR1 is MNHNY and CDR2 SVGAGI (reference sequence). J lost 2 bases, V lost 5 bases, and 5 bases had no gene match. This chain's CDR3 is CASSISDRNYGYTF. DNA for the CDR3: TGTGCCAGCAGTATCTCGGACAGGAACTATGGCTACACCTTC.

The chain is built from TRBV19 and TRBJ2-5; D gene unclear. There are 14 residues in the CDR3. Germline loops: CDR1 LNHDA, CDR2 SQIVND (reference sequence). Trimming shortened V by 6 bases and J by 2 bases, and 13 bases separated the two germline ends. CDR3 sequence reads: CASRGDILQETQYF. For the CDR3, the DNA is TGTGCCAGTAGGGGCGACATCTTGCAAGAGACCCAGTACTTC. Drawing the rest from reference TRBV19 and TRBJ2-5, the complete variable domain is DGGITQSPKYLFRKEGQNVTLSCEQNLNHDAMYWYRQDPGQGLRLIYYSQIVNDFQKGDIAEGYSVSREKKESFPLTVTSAQKNPTAFYLCASRGDILQETQYFGPGTRLLVL.

The genes are TRBV28 and TRBJ1-1, with no clear D. The V and J ends lost 5 bases and 5 bases respectively, with 15 bases between them. CDR3 length: 14 residues. Germline loops: CDR1 MDHEN, CDR2 SYDVKM. In DNA form, the CDR3 reads TGTGCCAGCAGTGCCCCTACGACGCGGACTGAAGCTTTCTTT. Translating gives CASSAPTTRTEAFF.

In its sample, this clone was seen a few times. J is TRBJ2-7 and V is TRBV2; 8 positions agree with TRBD2. Germline CDR1 SNHLY, CDR2 FYNNEI. The CDR3 is 15 residues long. J gave up 0 bases and V 0 bases, and 1 base lay outside the gene matches. CDR3 amino acids: CASSEAREVSYEQYF. The CDR3 bases are TGTGCCAGCAGTGAAGCGCGGGAGGTCTCCTACGAGCAGTACTTC.

V gene TRBV5-1 combines with J gene TRBJ2-7; perhaps TRBD1 as D (6 bases). The CDR3 extends over 15 amino acids. Trimming removed 3 bases from V and 0 bases from J, with 13 bases in between. Germline loops: CDR1 SGHRS, CDR2 YFSETQ. CDR3 protein: CASSWDNPSSYEQYF. The CDR3 nucleotides read TGCGCCAGCAGCTGGGACAACCCGAGCTCCTACGAGCAGTACTTC.

The chain has TRBV5-6 and TRBJ2-2; D remains ambiguous. Germline V lookup: CDR1 SGHDT, CDR2 YYEEEE. Trimming removed 3 bases from V and 3 bases from J, with 18 bases in between. The CDR3 sequence is 17 residues long. This CDR3 reads CASSWTLSGRDTGELFF. The CDR3 nucleotides are TGTGCCAGCAGCTGGACCCTCTCCGGCAGAGACACCGGGGAGCTGTTTTTT. The full variable domain, in which reference TRBV5-6 and TRBJ2-2 provide the parts outside the CDR3, is DAGVTQSPTHLIKTRGQQVTLRCSPKSGHDTVSWYQQALGQGPQFIFQYYEEEERQRGNFPDRFSGHQFPNYSSELNVNALLLGDSALYLCASSWTLSGRDTGELFFGEGSRLTVL.

The chain carries TRBV5-1 and TRBJ2-2; D might be TRBD2 (5 bases). From germline, CDR1 is SGHRS and CDR2 YFSETQ. V was clipped by 2 bases and J by 6 bases, with 14 bases between them. There are 15 residues in the CDR3. CDR3 nucleotides: TGCGCCAGCAGCTTTAACACCGGTAGCGCCGGGGAGCTGTTTTTT. Its translation is CASSFNTGSAGELFF.

Turning to this clone: The sample carries other DNA sequences with the same CDR3. The DNA for the CDR3 is TGTGCCAGTAGTATCAGGGGCACCACTGAAGCTTTCTTT. Amino acid sequence: CASSIRGTTEAFF. The chain is built from TRBV19 and TRBJ1-1; D perhaps matches TRBD1 (6 bases). V lost 3 bases to trimming and J lost 4 bases, with 9 bases between them. Germline values: CDR1 LNHDA, CDR2 SQIVND (reference sequence). This CDR3 contains 13 residues.

This clone has more than one count but fewer than ten. This sequence joins TRBV19 and TRBJ1-6; possibly TRBD1 for D (6 bases). This CDR3 region has 15 residues. CDR1 is LNHDA and CDR2 is SQIVND in the germline V gene (reference sequence). V shed 7 bases and J shed 10 bases, with 20 bases lying between them. The chain's CDR3 is CASTPLDRDGSPLHF. The CDR3, as DNA: TGTGCCAGTACCCCTCTGGACAGAGACGGATCACCCCTCCACTTT.

The sample holds many counts of this clone. The rearrangement links TRBV6-6 to TRBJ2-2; D possibly corresponds to TRBD1 (5 bases). The ends were cut back, 5 bases at V and 4 bases at J, with 14 bases in the middle. The germline V gene has CDR1 MNHNY and CDR2 SVGAGI (reference sequence). The CDR3 runs 15 residues. For the CDR3, the DNA is TGTGCCAGCAGTAAGGCCAGGGATGTCACCGGGGAGCTGTTTTTT. It specifies CASSKARDVTGELFF.

The chain joins TRBV4-1 to TRBJ2-5; a possible D gene is TRBD1 (5 bases). V was trimmed by 1 base and J by 3 bases, leaving 9 bases between them. Germline V gene sequence: CDR1 MGHRA, CDR2 YSYEKL. The CDR3 sequence is 14 residues long. The DNA for the CDR3 is TGCGCCAGCAGCCAAGGACAGCCCGAAGAGACCCAGTACTTC. Protein sequence: CASSQGQPEETQYF.

With respect to this clone: This CDR3 is also generated by other DNA sequences in the sample. The chain uses TRBV18 and TRBJ2-7, with 12 bases that match TRBD1. CDR1 and CDR2 from the germline V gene are KGHSH and LQKENI. This CDR3 has 15 amino acids. V trimming: 0 bases; J trimming: 6 bases; junction bases outside the gene matches: 3. The CDR3 DNA sequence: TGTGCCAGCTCACCACCGGGACAGGGGGCCGGCGAGCAGTACTTC. It translates to CASSPPGQGAGEQYF. Complete variable domain (other parts from reference TRBV18 and TRBJ2-7): NAGVMQNPRHLVRRRGQEARLRCSPMKGHSHVYWYRQLPEEGLKFMVYLQKENIIDESGMPKERFSAEFPKEGPSILRIQQVVRGDSAAYFCASSPPGQGAGEQYFGPGTRLTVT.

The chain combines TRBV5-1 with TRBJ2-7; 9 nucleotides match TRBD2. The CDR3 loop spans 13 amino acids. V lost 8 bases and J lost 3; bases outside the gene matches: 6. Germline V CDR1 and CDR2: SGHRS, YFSETQ. The CDR3, as DNA: TGCGCCAGTGGGCTAGCGGGAAGCTACGAGCAGTACTTC. Protein sequence: CASGLAGSYEQYF.

The CDR3 loop is CASSQDWGTQYF. CDR3 sequence (DNA): TGTGCCAGCAGCCAAGATTGGGGGACCCAGTACTTC. This chain links TRBV14 with TRBJ2-5; D is ambiguous. The CDR3 consists of 12 residues. The germline V gene has CDR1 SGHDN and CDR2 FVKESK. Deletions cut 0 bases from V and 7 bases from J, with 6 bases between. The variable domain in full, with the rest retrieved from reference TRBV14 and TRBJ2-5, is EAGVTQFPSHSVIEKGQTVTLRCDPISGHDNLYWYRRVMGKEIKFLLHFVKESKQDESGMPNNRFLAERTGGTYSTLKVQPAELEDSGVYFCASSQDWGTQYFGPGTRLLVL.

This clone showed up just once. A much larger clone sits a single nucleotide away, making a read error possible. The J gene is TRBJ2-7, the V gene TRBV11-3; D is uncertain. In germline, CDR1 is SGHNT, CDR2 YENEEA. Trimming took off 0 bases at V and 2 bases at J, with 2 bases between the two ends. The CDR3 runs to 12 residues. The CDR3 here is CASSLDPYEQYF. The CDR3, as DNA: TGTGCCAGCAGCTTAGATCCCTACGAGCAGTACTTC.

The CDR3 nucleotides are TGTGCCAGCAGTTTACGGGGAATGAGCACTGAAGCTTTCTTT. Translated: CASSLRGMSTEAFF. The chain recombines TRBV6-5 with TRBJ1-1; D gene unclear. V dropped 4 bases and J dropped 4 bases, with 13 bases sitting between them. Per the germline V gene, CDR1 is MNHEY and CDR2 is SVGAGI. This CDR3 has 14 residues.

The chain uses TRBV11-2 and TRBJ2-5; tentatively, D is TRBD2 (5 bases). V was pared by 0 bases and J by 5 bases, with 13 bases between. CDR3 length: 15 residues. Looked up from germline, CDR1 is SGHAT and CDR2 is FQNNGV. The CDR3 here is CASSLDGSSQETQYF. CDR3 DNA: TGTGCCAGCAGCTTAGATGGCTCTAGCCAGGAGACCCAGTACTTC.

The chain couples TRBV11-2 to TRBJ2-7; D might be TRBD1 (6 bases). The CDR3 length is 13 residues. V lost 1 base and J 2 bases, leaving 6 bases between the germline ends. Germline V CDR1 and CDR2: SGHAT, FQNNGV. CDR3 residues: CASSLGTAYEQYF. The CDR3, as DNA: TGTGCCAGCAGCTTAGGGACAGCCTACGAGCAGTACTTC.

In nucleotides, the CDR3 is TGTGCCGGCCAGCCGGGTGGAGAGACCCAGTACTTC. Translation gives CAGQPGGETQYF. The chain employs TRBV7-8 and TRBJ2-5, with unresolved D. Trimming took off 11 bases at V and 4 bases at J, with 14 bases between the two ends. CDR3 length equals 12 residues. Per germline, CDR1 SGHVS and CDR2 FQNEAQ.

DNA of the CDR3: TGTGCCTGGAGTCTACAGGCGGGCGAGCAGTACTTC. Translated: CAWSLQAGEQYF. The genes are TRBV30 and TRBJ2-7; D assignment may be TRBD1 or TRBD2 (5 bases each). The germline V gene has CDR1 GTSNPN and CDR2 SVGIG (reference sequence). V gave up 2 bases and J gave up 6 bases, with 11 bases separating them. This CDR3 is built from 12 residues.

This clone was observed at least ten times. The CDR3 region has the DNA TGTGCCAGCTCACCCGCTGGCGCTGAAGCTTTCTTT. Translating it yields CASSPAGAEAFF. The chain links TRBV18 to TRBJ1-1; D is unresolved. The V and J ends lost 3 bases and 6 bases respectively, with 8 bases between them. CDR1 and CDR2 (germline): KGHSH, LQKENI. This CDR3 is 12 amino acids long.

The CDR3 region has the DNA TGTGCCAGCAGAGGGGACAGGGCCGACTACACCTTC. Amino acid sequence: CASRGDRADYTF. The chain joins TRBV2 to TRBJ1-2, with 9 bases identical to TRBD1. V dropped 6 bases and J dropped 10; count of bases not matched to a gene: 6. The germline gives CDR1 SNHLY, CDR2 FYNNEI. CDR3 length: 12 residues.

The genes are TRBV5-4 and TRBJ2-3, with D perhaps matching TRBD1 (5 bases). Germline values: CDR1 SGHNT, CDR2 YYREEE (reference sequence). CDR3 size: 14 residues. The V and J ends lost 0 bases and 6 bases respectively, with 11 bases between them. CDR3 nucleotides: TGTGCCAGCAGCTTGGGGCAACAGGTGGATACGCAGTATTTT. Translating gives CASSLGQQVDTQYF. Full variable domain (outside the CDR3, taken from reference TRBV5-4 and TRBJ2-3): ETGVTQSPTHLIKTRGQQVTLRCSSQSGHNTVSWYQQALGQGPQFIFQYYREEENGRGNFPPRFSGLQFPNYSSELNVNALELDDSALYLCASSLGQQVDTQYFGPGTRLTVL.